Sequencing of this TCR beta chain was carried out in a study of shared clonotypes between healthy human individuals. Study-level points and caveats: Between a handful of donors, naive CD4 clonotypes were shared at a level of approximately 5%.

About this clone: Its antigen is not identified.

Genomic DNA per cell subset filled all wells of several immunoSEQ plates. Profiling relied on immunoSEQ multiplex PCR, and the TCRdb table lists in-frame clones only, not all of them. The table includes about 870,000 clones, almost 95% detected once. Naivety among CD8 cells was defined by CD45RO negativity and positive CCR7 selection, thereby excluding terminally differentiated effector memory CD45RA+ cells. This TCR was recovered from a man younger than 40 in good health. Sequenced input: naive CD8+ T cells sorted from blood.

CDR3 amino acids: CASRGRNTEAFF. DNA of the CDR3: TGTGCCAGCAGAGGCAGGAACACTGAAGCTTTCTTT. The chain has TRBV6-5 and TRBJ1-1; D unclear. This CDR3 comprises 12 residues. CDR1 and CDR2 from the germline V gene are MNHEY and SVGAGI. Trimming stripped 6 bases from V and 1 base from J, with 6 bases between.